This entry describes one TCR beta chain. Antigen unknown. Generated by immunoSEQ multiplex PCR, the TCRdb table keeps only in-frame clones and is missing some. Of around 89,000 clones in the sample, roughly 93% were seen once. The source of the sample is a study of T cell responses to AZD1222 COVID-19 vaccine. Overall study: Second-dose groups at about 4 or about 12 weeks were pooled. Overall study findings and caveats: After the peak T cell response, and only then, were repertoires sampled.

Germline V gene sequence: CDR1 LGHDT, CDR2 YNNKEL (reference sequence). The CDR3 spans 13 residues. V was clipped by 0 bases and J by 12 bases, with 14 bases between them. The input for sequencing was peripheral blood, taken on day 0 of AZD1222 vaccination. The clonotype originates from an adult in good health. This chain uses TRBV3-1 (or the pseudogene TRBV3-2) with TRBJ1-1; possible D gene TRBD1, 6 bases. This CDR3 reads CASSQEGGFRPFF. Here the CDR3 DNA reads TGTGCCAGCAGCCAAGAAGGGGGGTTTCGACCTTTCTTT.